Following are 27 T cell receptor beta chains from one sample sequenced in a study of blood T cell repertoires in COVID-19. TCRdb keeps only in-frame clones here, not all; method: immunoSEQ multiplex PCR. The repertoire holds 250,000 to 400,000 clones, around 90% seen once, with 2.5% to 3% in the top ten. The sample taken for sequencing was peripheral blood. These receptors all come from a woman under 40 with COVID-19, enrolled during active disease.

This clone was counted a few times. The CDR3 loop reads CASSPGTSTDTQYF. DNA for the CDR3: TGTGCCAGCAGCCCTGGGACTAGCACAGATACGCAGTATTTT. This chain connects TRBV11-2 to TRBJ2-3, with D tentatively TRBD2 (6 bases). The CDR3 covers 14 residues. Germline lookup yields CDR1 SGHAT and CDR2 FQNNGV. Trimming shortened V by 5 bases and J by 0 bases, and 9 bases separated the two germline ends.

The chain uses TRBV3-1 (or the pseudogene TRBV3-2) and TRBJ1-1; D perhaps matches TRBD1 (5 bases). Trimming took 1 base from V and 1 from J, leaving 10 bases between them. In germline, CDR1 is LGHDT, CDR2 YNNKEL (reference sequence). The CDR3 is 15 amino acids. The CDR3 sequence: CASSQGRQGNTEAFF. The DNA for the CDR3 is TGTGCCAGCAGCCAAGGAAGGCAGGGGAACACTGAAGCTTTCTTT.

CDR3: CASSLSMLAYNEQFF. The CDR3 nucleotides read TGTGCCAGCAGCTTGTCTATGTTGGCCTACAATGAGCAGTTCTTC. The J gene is TRBJ2-1, the V gene TRBV5-4; no firm D call. Germline loops: CDR1 SGHNT, CDR2 YYREEE (reference sequence). V lost 1 base and J lost 2, with 10 bases in between. The CDR3 is made up of 15 amino acids.

The chain links TRBV5-4 to TRBJ2-5; maybe TRBD2 (5 bases). V gave up 3 bases and J gave up 5 bases, with 14 bases separating them. The CDR3 spans 14 residues. CDR1 SGHNT and CDR2 YYREEE come from the germline V gene (reference sequence). CDR3 bases: TGTGCCAGCAGCTCCTTACTAGGCGAGGAGACCCAGTACTTC. Its protein is CASSSLLGEETQYF.

This clone appeared a single time. The chain employs TRBV30 and TRBJ1-2, with TRBD1 matching 10 bases. CDR1 is GTSNPN and CDR2 is SVGIG in the germline V gene (reference sequence). The CDR3 contains 13 residues. Trimming cost V 0 bases and J 9 bases; bases outside gene matches: 4. CDR3 sequence reads: CAWSVDRGQSYTF. Written as DNA, the CDR3 is TGTGCCTGGAGTGTAGACAGGGGGCAGAGCTACACCTTC. The whole variable domain, remainder taken from reference TRBV30 and TRBJ1-2, is SQTIHQWPATLVQPVGSPLSLECTVEGTSNPNLYWYRQAAGRGLQLLFYSVGIGQISSEVPQNLSASRPQDRQFILSSKKLLLSDSGFYLCAWSVDRGQSYTFGSGTRLTVV.

The chain uses TRBV27 and TRBJ2-5, with D perhaps matching TRBD2 (6 bases). This CDR3 contains 14 residues. Germline V gene sequence: CDR1 MNHEY, CDR2 SMNVEV (reference sequence). Trimming left V 8 bases short and J 1 base short, with 14 bases between. The CDR3 DNA follows: TGTGCCAGCCGAGTATCGGGACTCCAAGAGACCCAGTACTTC. It translates to CASRVSGLQETQYF.

This chain uses TRBV30 with TRBJ1-2; TRBD1 matches 9 bases. Germline CDR1 and CDR2: GTSNPN and SVGIG (reference sequence). With V trimmed by 3 bases and J by 6 bases, 11 bases remained unmatched. The CDR3 spans 15 residues. DNA of the CDR3: TGTGCCTGGAGGAAACGGGACAGGGTTATGGATGGCTACACCTTC. Its translation is CAWRKRDRVMDGYTF.

The V call is TRBV20-1, the J call TRBJ1-4; perhaps TRBD1 as D (5 bases). The CDR3 sequence is 13 residues long. Germline V lookup: CDR1 DFQATT, CDR2 SNEGSKA (reference sequence). V shed 3 bases and J shed 8 bases, with 13 bases lying between them. The CDR3 loop is CSASTGWLEKLFF. The CDR3, as DNA: TGCAGTGCTAGTACAGGCTGGTTAGAAAAACTGTTTTTT.

This clone showed up just once. The chain combines TRBV15 with TRBJ2-1; 9 bases map to TRBD1. This CDR3 is 21 amino acids long. Germline CDR1 and CDR2: LNHNV and YYDKDF (reference sequence). Unmatched junction bases numbered 19, after V lost 1 base and J lost 3 bases. CDR3 region: CATSRGGTGFALMNRYNEQFF. Written as DNA, the CDR3 is TGTGCCACCAGCAGAGGGGGGACAGGGTTTGCACTCATGAACCGCTACAATGAGCAGTTCTTC.

The chain employs TRBV18 and TRBJ1-3; TRBD1 aligns across 9 bases. Germline assignment: CDR1 KGHSH and CDR2 LQKENI. V gave up 2 bases and J gave up 4 bases; unmatched junction bases: 0. The CDR3 is 14 residues long. CDR3 loop: CASSPGTGGNTIYF. The CDR3 nucleotides are TGTGCCAGCTCACCAGGGACAGGGGGAAACACCATATATTTT.

The count of this clone is one. This chain uses TRBV28 with TRBJ1-6; D is undetermined. Per the germline V gene, CDR1 is MDHEN and CDR2 is SYDVKM. This CDR3 is 14 amino acids long. V was trimmed by 6 bases and J by 8 bases, leaving 14 bases between them. This CDR3 is CASRTGIMDSPLHF. For the CDR3, the DNA is TGTGCCAGCAGAACCGGGATCATGGATTCACCCCTCCACTTT.

The J gene is TRBJ2-7, the V gene TRBV4-2; TRBD2 matches at 9 bases. The J segment lost 0 bases and the V segment lost 1 base, leaving 4 bases of the junction unmatched. Germline lookup yields CDR1 LGHNA and CDR2 YNFKEQ. The CDR3 runs 16 residues. For the CDR3, the DNA is TGTGCCAGCAGCCAAGTTAATAGCGGGAGCTCCTACGAGCAGTACTTC. This encodes CASSQVNSGSSYEQYF.

The chain couples TRBV5-4 to TRBJ1-2, with D unresolved. Deletions cut 0 bases from V and 4 bases from J, with 13 bases between. The germline CDR1 and CDR2 sequences are SGHNT and YYREEE (reference sequence). The CDR3 runs 15 residues. This chain's CDR3 is CASSLEAGSVYGYTF. The DNA for the CDR3 is TGTGCCAGCAGCTTGGAGGCGGGGTCGGTCTATGGCTACACCTTC.

This chain joins TRBV7-9 and TRBJ2-3; D may be TRBD2 (6 bases). CDR3 size: 15 residues. V lost 2 bases and J 2 bases, leaving 11 bases between the germline ends. The germline V gene encodes CDR1 SEHNR and CDR2 FQNEAQ (reference sequence). Here the CDR3 reads CASSLYSGATDTQYF. CDR3 DNA: TGTGCCAGCAGCTTATATAGCGGAGCCACAGATACGCAGTATTTT.

The chain uses TRBV5-1 and TRBJ1-4, with 7 bases matching TRBD1. The germline V gene has CDR1 SGHRS and CDR2 YFSETQ. The CDR3 consists of 16 residues. J lost 2 bases, V lost 5 bases, and 9 bases had no gene match. The CDR3 loop reads CASSQGRGFTNEKLFF. CDR3 nucleotides: TGCGCCAGCAGTCAAGGCAGGGGGTTTACTAATGAAAAACTGTTTTTT. The whole variable domain, filled in from reference TRBV5-1 and TRBJ1-4, reads KAGVTQTPRYLIKTRGQQVTLSCSPISGHRSVSWYQQTPGQGLQFLFEYFSETQRNKGNFPGRFSGRQFSNSRSEMNVSTLELGDSALYLCASSQGRGFTNEKLFFGSGTQLSVL.

The count of this clone is one. This chain joins TRBV6-1 and TRBJ1-2, with 8 bases matching TRBD1. V gave up 3 bases and J gave up 7 bases; unmatched junction bases: 4. Germline values: CDR1 MNHNS, CDR2 SASEGT. The CDR3 runs to 13 residues. Written as DNA, the CDR3 is TGTGCCAGCAGTGAGCAGGGGGCCCTTGGCTACACCTTC. Its protein product is CASSEQGALGYTF.

This chain connects TRBV2 to TRBJ2-1, with D maybe TRBD2 (6 bases). The V gene lost 0 bases and the J gene lost 10 bases, with 13 bases spanning the gap. Germline CDR1 SNHLY, CDR2 FYNNEI. CDR3 length equals 14 residues. The CDR3 coding sequence is TGTGCCAGCAGTGAAGCGAGCACTAGCCAAGAGCAGTTCTTC. Amino acid sequence: CASSEASTSQEQFF.

The V call is TRBV15, the J call TRBJ1-5; 7 bases match TRBD1. With 1 base clipped from V and 0 bases from J, the junction kept 9 bases outside the gene matches. Germline CDR1 is LNHNV and CDR2 is YYDKDF (reference sequence). The CDR3 has 18 residues. The DNA of the CDR3 is TGTGCCACCAGCAGAGCGACCGGGACAGTATATAGCAATCAGCCCCAGCATTTT. This gives the protein CATSRATGTVYSNQPQHF. Variable domain in full (rest from reference TRBV15 and TRBJ1-5): DAMVIQNPRYQVTQFGKPVTLSCSQTLNHNVMYWYQQKSSQAPKLLFHYYDKDFNNEADTPDNFQSRRPNTSFCFLDIRSPGLGDTAMYLCATSRATGTVYSNQPQHFGDGTRLSIL.

This clone was found once. This chain links TRBV9 with TRBJ2-3; 10 nucleotides align to TRBD2. The ends lost 0 bases at V and 3 bases at J; junction bases unmatched: 4. This CDR3 has 16 residues. Germline V gene lookup returns CDR1 SGDLS and CDR2 YYNGEE. The CDR3 loop reads CASSVAAGGDTDTQYF. The CDR3 DNA reads as TGTGCCAGCAGCGTAGCAGCGGGAGGGGATACAGATACGCAGTATTTT.

The genes are TRBV10-3 and TRBJ2-3, with 11 bases lining up with TRBD2. The CDR3 totals 16 residues. CDR1 and CDR2 (germline): ENHRY, SYGVKD. The junction had 5 bases not matched to a gene; V was cut back by 6 bases and J by 0 bases. CDR3: CAIRGTSGSSTDTQYF. The CDR3 DNA follows: TGTGCCATCAGAGGGACTAGCGGCTCGAGCACAGATACGCAGTATTTT.

The chain employs TRBV12-3 or TRBV12-4 and TRBJ1-1; 11 bases match TRBD1. V dropped 5 bases and J dropped 10; count of bases not matched to a gene: 6. This CDR3 region has 13 residues. The DNA for the CDR3 is TGTGCCAGCAGTGGACAGGGGGCGGGTACAGCTTTCTTT. This sequence encodes CASSGQGAGTAFF.

The gene calls are TRBV28 and TRBJ1-1; D gene ambiguous. From germline, CDR1 is MDHEN and CDR2 SYDVKM. V was trimmed by 4 bases and J by 14 bases, leaving 11 bases between them. The CDR3 has 10 residues. The CDR3 loop reads CASSSRFTFF. The DNA for the CDR3 is TGTGCCAGCAGTTCCAGATTTACCTTCTTT.

This clone was picked up a small number of times. CDR3 in DNA: TGTGCCAGCAGTCCAGGACAGGGGGGCAACACCATATATTTT. Amino acid sequence: CASSPGQGGNTIYF. The chain combines TRBV27 with TRBJ1-3; 10 bases match TRBD1. The CDR3 consists of 14 residues. V was pared by 5 bases and J by 7 bases, with 5 bases of the junction left unmatched. Germline V CDR1 and CDR2: MNHEY, SMNVEV (reference sequence).

The V call is TRBV19, the J call TRBJ1-4; D uncertain. V was pared by 5 bases and J by 6 bases, with 16 bases between. The germline gives CDR1 LNHDA, CDR2 SQIVND (reference sequence). The CDR3 covers 15 residues. CDR3 sequence (DNA): TGTGCCAGTAGTCAACAAGACAATCTGGATGAAAAACTGTTTTTT. Translating it yields CASSQQDNLDEKLFF.

This chain connects TRBV11-2 to TRBJ2-1, with D possibly TRBD2 on 6 matching bases. Germline CDR1 SGHAT, CDR2 FQNNGV. Trimming stripped 8 bases from V and 1 base from J, with 9 bases between. The CDR3 is 13 residues long. CDR3 residues: CASQEGSYNEQFF. The CDR3 DNA follows: TGTGCCAGCCAGGAGGGGTCCTACAATGAGCAGTTCTTC.

V and J are TRBV19 and TRBJ2-1; TRBD2 matches 13 bases. The CDR3 loop spans 16 amino acids. The junction had 4 bases not matched to a gene; V was cut back by 5 bases and J by 3 bases. Looked up from germline, CDR1 is LNHDA and CDR2 is SQIVND (reference sequence). CDR3 bases: TGTGCCAGTAGTTCGGGACTAGCGGGAAGCTACAATGAGCAGTTCTTC. Its protein product is CASSSGLAGSYNEQFF.

J is TRBJ2-3 and V is TRBV4-2; 10 nucleotides match TRBD2. The CDR3 loop spans 15 amino acids. CDR1 is LGHNA and CDR2 is YNFKEQ in the germline V gene. J was trimmed by 5 bases and V by 4 bases; bases with no gene match: 6. The CDR3 protein is CASSLGTSAGDTQYF. As DNA, the CDR3 is TGTGCCAGCAGCCTAGGGACTAGCGCCGGAGATACGCAGTATTTT.